A selection of T cell receptor beta chains follows, all from one sample in a study of metastatic and nonmetastatic thyroid tumors. TCRdb re-called the PCR reads through MiXCR. The sample holds tens of thousands of clones, about 25% seen once. The sequenced sample was blood. These receptors all stem from a male donor with papillary thyroid cancer or a benign thyroid nodule (not recorded which). Some clones in this sample may be carry-over from other donors' samples. Both conserved end residues are part of each CDR3. Each record gives: J gene, V gene, CDR3 length, D gene, clone size, CDR3 DNA, CDR3 protein. A D gene is named only where the DNA matches it firmly. Rows give clone size only sometimes, using once, few, many, or a class for an expanded clone.

TRBJ1-2 | TRBV10-1 | 16 | - | many | TGCGCCAGCAGTGGTCACCGTTCGGGGTGCCTTTATGGCTACACCTTC | CASSGHRSGCLYGYTF
TRBJ2-1 | TRBV28 | 17 | TRBD2 | many | TGTGCCAGCAGTTTAGTTGGGAGCCTAGCGGGAGACAATGAGCAGTTCTTC | CASSLVGSLAGDNEQFF
TRBJ1-2 | TRBV6-5 | 14 | TRBD1 | - | TGTGCCAGCAGTTACTCAGGACAGGGTATGGGCTACACCTTC | CASSYSGQGMGYTF
TRBJ2-7 | TRBV5-1 | 15 | - | many | TGCGCCAGCAGCTTGCAAGCAGGACCCTCGGACGAGCAGTACTTC | CASSLQAGPSDEQYF
TRBJ2-1 | TRBV11-2 | 18 | - | few | TGTGCCAGCAGCGAAGGCCCCAGGTTGGGACGAATTTACAATGAGCAGTTCTTC | CASSEGPRLGRIYNEQFF
TRBJ2-7 | TRBV5-1 | 14 | - | - | TGCGCCAGCAGCTTGAGAGGGGGTGGTAACGAGCAGTACTTC | CASSLRGGGNEQYF
TRBJ2-7 | TRBV19 | 16 | - | many | TGTGCCAGTAGTTTACCTATCAACAGGGCTGATGGCGAGCAGTACTTC | CASSLPINRADGEQYF
TRBJ2-2 | TRBV20-1 | 16 | TRBD2 | - | TGCAGTGCTAGGCCCACCCGACTAGCCGTCACCGGGGAGCTGTTTTTT | CSARPTRLAVTGELFF
TRBJ1-5 | TRBV7-2 | 15 | TRBD1 | - | TGTGCCAGCAGCTTAGGGGGGACAGCCAATCAGCCCCAGCATTTT | CASSLGGTANQPQHF
TRBJ2-1 | TRBV5-4 | 14 | - | - | TGTGCCAGCAGCTTATCGCTAGCTGACAATGAGCAGTTCTTC | CASSLSLADNEQFF
TRBJ2-2 | TRBV4-2 | 15 | TRBD2 | many | TGTGCCAGCAGCCAAGAAGCGGGAGGGCCTGGAGAGCTGTTTTTT | CASSQEAGGPGELFF
TRBJ2-7 | TRBV10-3 | 15 | - | many | TGTGCCATCAGTGATCAAACGGGACCCTCCTACGAGCAGTACTTC | CAISDQTGPSYEQYF
TRBJ2-7 | TRBV5-5 | 15 | TRBD1 | once | TGTGCCAGCAGCCAGGGACAGACTCTCTCCTACGAGCAGTACTTC | CASSQGQTLSYEQYF
TRBJ1-1 | TRBV6-1 | 16 | - | few | TGTGCCAGCAGGCATAACGTCCCCGGGTATTCGAACGAAGCTTTCTTT | CASRHNVPGYSNEAFF
TRBJ2-1 | TRBV19 | 11 | - | - | TGTGCCAGTAGTATAGAAAGTGAGCAGTTCTTC | CASSIESEQFF
TRBJ2-5 | TRBV10-1 | 15 | TRBD1 | few | TGCGCCAGCAGTAGTCCCGGGACAGGACAAGAGACCCAGTACTTC | CASSSPGTGQETQYF
TRBJ2-2 | TRBV11-3 | 17 | TRBD2 | many | TGTGCCAGCAGAAGGGGGGGCGGGAGGAAGGGCACCGGGGAGCTGTTTTTT | CASRRGGGRKGTGELFF
TRBJ2-7 | TRBV6-1 | 11 | - | - | TGTGCCAGCGGCAGGGGGGACGAGCAGTACTTC | CASGRGDEQYF
TRBJ2-7 | TRBV27 | 13 | - | - | TGTGCCAGCAGTTCTACCGGGGGCTACGAGCAGTACTTC | CASSSTGGYEQYF
TRBJ2-7 | TRBV5-1 | 13 | - | many | TGCGCCAGCAGCTTGGAAGTGCGGTACGAGCAGTACTTC | CASSLEVRYEQYF
TRBJ1-2 | TRBV6-1 | 14 | - | many | TGTGCCAGCAGCCCCGGGGGGGGGAACTATGGCTACACCTTC | CASSPGGGNYGYTF
TRBJ2-1 | TRBV7-9 | 19 | TRBD2 | many | TGTGCCAGCAGCTTCAGGGTCACCCCAAGCGGGAGGTATGACAATGAGCAGTTCTTC | CASSFRVTPSGRYDNEQFF
TRBJ2-1 | TRBV27 | 15 | TRBD2 | many | TGTGCCAGCAAGACGATAGCGGGCTCCTACAATGAGCAGTTCTTC | CASKTIAGSYNEQFF
TRBJ2-3 | TRBV15 | 17 | - | - | TGTGCCACCATCAGAGGTCGAGTGCAGTATAGCACAGATACGCAGTATTTT | CATIRGRVQYSTDTQYF
TRBJ2-7 | TRBV20-1 | 15 | TRBD2 | - | TGCAGTGCATCAAAACCGGGACTAGCCGTGTACGAGCAGTACTTC | CSASKPGLAVYEQYF
TRBJ1-2 | TRBV20-1 | 13 | - | many | TGCAGTGCTAGAGATTCGGCAGAAACCGGCTACACCTTC | CSARDSAETGYTF